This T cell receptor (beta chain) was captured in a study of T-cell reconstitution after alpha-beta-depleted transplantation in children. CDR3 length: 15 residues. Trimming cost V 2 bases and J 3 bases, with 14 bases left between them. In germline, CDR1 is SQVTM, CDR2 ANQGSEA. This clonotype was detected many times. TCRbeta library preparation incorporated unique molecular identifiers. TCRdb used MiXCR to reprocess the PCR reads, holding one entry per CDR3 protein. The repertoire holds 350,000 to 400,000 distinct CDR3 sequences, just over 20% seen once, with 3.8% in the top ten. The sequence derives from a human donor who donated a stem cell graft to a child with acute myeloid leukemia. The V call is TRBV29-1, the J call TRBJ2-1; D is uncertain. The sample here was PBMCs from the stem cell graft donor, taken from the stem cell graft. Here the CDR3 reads CSVERIQPGYNEQFF. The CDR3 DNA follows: TGCAGCGTTGAACGCATCCAGCCTGGCTACAATGAGCAGTTCTTC.